Presented here are 29 T cell receptor beta chains from one specimen sequenced in a study of cytomegalovirus exposure and HLA in healthy donors. Primers included in the PCR were 60 Vbeta and 13 Jbeta primers. Here immunoSEQ multiplex PCR was the method, and the copy in TCRdb shows in-frame clones only, minus some. The sample carries 200,000 to 250,000 clones, 65% to 80% recorded once. Sequencing input: PBMCs. The source of these receptors is a girl under 10 years old in good health and CMV-seronegative.

The V and J genes are TRBV6-1 and TRBJ1-2, with 8 bases aligning to TRBD1. Unmatched junction bases numbered 4, after V lost 3 bases and J lost 4 bases. This CDR3 is 14 amino acids long. CDR1 and CDR2 from the germline V gene are MNHNS and SASEGT. The CDR3 DNA sequence: TGTGCCAGCAGTGACGCCGGGACAGGCTATGGCTACACCTTC. This sequence encodes CASSDAGTGYGYTF.

This clone was detected a few times. This chain connects TRBV5-6 to TRBJ2-5; D may be TRBD1 (5 bases). This CDR3 is built from 14 residues. With 4 bases removed from V and 3 bases from J, the gap between germline ends came to 13 bases. Germline assignment: CDR1 SGHDT and CDR2 YYEEEE. CDR3 nucleotide sequence: TGTGCCAGCAGCCGAAGTCTACAGGAAGAGACCCAGTACTTC. Translated: CASSRSLQEETQYF.

The rearrangement links TRBV6-4 to TRBJ1-2; D unresolved. V lost 2 bases and J 3 bases, leaving 4 bases between the germline ends. The CDR3 length is 12 residues. CDR1 is MRHNA and CDR2 is SNTAGT in the germline V gene. The CDR3 loop reads CASSDPYYGYTF. The CDR3, as DNA: TGTGCCAGCAGTGACCCCTACTATGGCTACACCTTC.

The chain uses TRBV7-9 and TRBJ2-5; 7 bases line up with TRBD2. The last part of the DNA fits TRBJ2-7 better; the J call may be wrong. Germline V gene lookup returns CDR1 SEHNR and CDR2 FQNEAQ (reference sequence). This CDR3 is built from 12 residues. The DNA for the CDR3 is TGTGCCGAAGGCGGGAGCGGCTACGAGCAGTACTTC. Translated, it gives CAEGGSGYEQYF.

The chain combines TRBV6-1 with TRBJ1-4; D gene uncertain. Germline V gene lookup returns CDR1 MNHNS and CDR2 SASEGT. The CDR3 is 16 residues long. V lost 2 bases to trimming and J lost 0 bases, with 10 bases between them. The CDR3 DNA sequence: TGTGCCAGCAGTGAAATCGTCCTTGCAACTAATGAAAAACTGTTTTTT. This encodes CASSEIVLATNEKLFF.

The table lists this clone with a few counts. This sequence joins TRBV2 and TRBJ2-3, with a weak D call TRBD2 (6 bases). The V and J ends lost 4 bases and 2 bases respectively, with 10 bases between them. The germline CDR1 and CDR2 sequences are SNHLY and FYNNEI. CDR3 length: 14 amino acids. Here the CDR3 DNA reads TGTGCCAGCAGTGTGGCGCGGGACACAGATACGCAGTATTTT. Its protein product is CASSVARDTDTQYF.

There are a few counts of this clone. The chain combines TRBV5-4 with TRBJ2-7, with TRBD2 matching over 7 bases. The CDR3 extends over 15 amino acids. Looked up from germline, CDR1 is SGHNT and CDR2 is YYREEE (reference sequence). After removal of 3 bases from V and 5 bases from J, the junction contained 11 bases not matched to a gene. CDR3: CASSSRLAPADEQYF. The CDR3 coding sequence is TGTGCCAGCAGCTCCAGACTAGCACCTGCCGACGAGCAGTACTTC.

In its sample, this clone was seen once. This chain uses TRBV6-1 with TRBJ1-5; unclear D gene. The germline CDR1 and CDR2 sequences are MNHNS and SASEGT. The CDR3 sequence is 14 residues long. The V end lost 5 bases, the J end lost 0 bases, and 8 bases lay between the germline ends. This chain's CDR3 is CASSSLNSNQPQHF. For the CDR3, the DNA is TGTGCCAGCAGTTCCCTAAATAGCAATCAGCCCCAGCATTTT.

The chain links TRBV19 to TRBJ2-3; possible D gene TRBD1, 7 bases. Deletions cut 0 bases from V and 0 bases from J, with 13 bases between. This CDR3 spans 17 amino acids. Germline lookup yields CDR1 LNHDA and CDR2 SQIVND (reference sequence). The CDR3 DNA follows: TGTGCCAGTAGTATAGATCCCCAGGGGGGTAGCACAGATACGCAGTATTTT. It is translated as CASSIDPQGGSTDTQYF. The complete variable domain, with remaining parts taken from reference TRBV19 and TRBJ2-3, reads DGGITQSPKYLFRKEGQNVTLSCEQNLNHDAMYWYRQDPGQGLRLIYYSQIVNDFQKGDIAEGYSVSREKKESFPLTVTSAQKNPTAFYLCASSIDPQGGSTDTQYFGPGTRLTVL.

The V and J genes are TRBV7-8 and TRBJ2-7; maybe TRBD1 (6 bases). This CDR3 has 14 residues. The V gene's germline CDR1 is SGHVS and CDR2 FQNEAQ. V was trimmed by 2 bases and J by 4 bases, leaving 12 bases between them. CDR3 nucleotides: TGTGCCAGCAGCTTAACAGGGACGGTATACGAGCAGTACTTC. Encoded protein: CASSLTGTVYEQYF.

The CDR3 loop reads CADTEGTRSPLHF. The CDR3 DNA follows: TGTGCCGATACGGAGGGAACGCGGTCACCCCTCCACTTT. The chain is built from TRBV2 and TRBJ1-6; D is undetermined. In germline, CDR1 is SNHLY, CDR2 FYNNEI. V was pared by 11 bases and J by 10 bases, with 18 bases between. This CDR3 contains 13 residues.

With respect to this clone: Its ends do not fully match the called genes, so a read error is possible. V usage is TRBV2 and J usage is TRBJ2-7; D might be TRBD1 (5 bases). The CDR3 has 11 amino acids. The germline CDR1 and CDR2 sequences are SNHLY and FYNNEI. Here the CDR3 DNA reads TGTGCCAGCAGTGATTGGACATCCCCTTGGTTC. It translates to CASSDWTSPWF.

The chain has TRBV19 and TRBJ2-4, with 7 positions matching TRBD1. After removal of 5 bases from V and 6 bases from J, the junction contained 4 bases not matched to a gene. The CDR3 consists of 13 residues. From germline, CDR1 is LNHDA and CDR2 SQIVND (reference sequence). The CDR3 loop reads CASSRSGGNIQYF. CDR3 sequence (DNA): TGTGCCAGTAGTCGATCAGGGGGAAACATTCAGTACTTC.

The V call is TRBV10-3, the J call TRBJ1-1, with D perhaps matching TRBD1 (5 bases). From germline, CDR1 is ENHRY and CDR2 SYGVKD. The CDR3 has 12 amino acids. With 4 bases removed from V and 8 bases from J, the gap between germline ends came to 11 bases. The CDR3, as DNA: TGTGCCATCAGTGTGGCGGGGCCGGAAGCTTTCTTT. It is translated as CAISVAGPEAFF.

The chain links TRBV6-5 to TRBJ2-7, with D possibly being TRBD1 (5 bases). Germline V lookup: CDR1 MNHEY, CDR2 SVGAGI. Trimming took off 5 bases at V and 0 bases at J, with 14 bases between the two ends. The CDR3 has 15 amino acids. This chain's CDR3 is CASSPRVDSSYEQYF. The CDR3 bases are TGTGCCAGCAGTCCTCGGGTTGACAGCTCCTACGAGCAGTACTTC.

This clone was recorded a few times. The chain combines TRBV4-1 with TRBJ1-4; 11 bases match TRBD1. Germline V CDR1 and CDR2: MGHRA, YSYEKL. J gave up 7 bases and V 2 bases, and 3 bases lay outside the gene matches. The length of the CDR3 is 15 residues. CDR3 region: CASSQTGTGGEKLFF. Here the CDR3 DNA reads TGCGCCAGCAGCCAAACCGGGACAGGGGGTGAAAAACTGTTTTTT.

The genes are TRBV6-5 and TRBJ1-1; TRBD1 is a possible D gene (6 bases). Germline V gives CDR1 MNHEY, CDR2 SVGAGI. Trimming stripped 6 bases from V and 6 bases from J, with 14 bases between. This CDR3 is 13 amino acids long. The CDR3 loop reads CASSLRGAPEAFF. CDR3 bases: TGTGCCAGCAGCCTACGGGGGGCCCCTGAAGCTTTCTTT.

A few counts support this clone. This chain joins TRBV9 and TRBJ2-1, with 11 bases lining up with TRBD2. CDR3 length: 15 amino acids. CDR1 is SGDLS and CDR2 is YYNGEE in the germline V gene. The ends lost 1 base at V and 8 bases at J; junction bases unmatched: 5. For the CDR3, the DNA is TGTGCCAGCAGCGTATCTAGCGGGAGGTTCGATGAGCAGTTCTTC. Its protein product is CASSVSSGRFDEQFF.

The chain recombines TRBV29-1 with TRBJ1-2; no clear D. The CDR3 is 16 amino acids. Looked up from germline, CDR1 is SQVTM and CDR2 is ANQGSEA. Trimming removed 5 bases from V and 3 bases from J, with 22 bases in between. CDR3 sequence (DNA): TGCAGCGTTCTACCAAAGTTGTCGGGGAAAGACTATGGCTACACCTTC. This gives the protein CSVLPKLSGKDYGYTF.

This clone was seen a handful of times. The genes are TRBV9 and TRBJ2-7, with TRBD1 as a possible D gene (6 bases). From germline, CDR1 is SGDLS and CDR2 YYNGEE. Trimming removed 0 bases at V and 2 bases at J, with 15 bases between. CDR3 length equals 16 residues. As DNA, the CDR3 is TGTGCCAGCAGCGTAGGTGGGGGCGTCAGCGCCTACGAGCAGTACTTC. As protein: CASSVGGGVSAYEQYF.

The chain joins TRBV21-1 to TRBJ1-5. TRBV21-1 is a pseudogene. The CDR3 totals 17 residues. The CDR3 is CASSKGLGGARDQPQHF. The CDR3 DNA follows: TGTGCCAGCAGCAAAGGCCTGGGGGGGGCAAGGGATCAGCCCCAGCATTTT.

The chain is built from TRBV6-5 and TRBJ1-5, with TRBD1 matching over 9 bases. V lost 4 bases and J lost 6; bases outside the gene matches: 7. The CDR3 is 15 residues long. Germline CDR1 reads MNHEY; CDR2 reads SVGAGI. The CDR3 is CASSSGQGLGQPQHF. CDR3 sequence (DNA): TGTGCCAGCAGTTCGGGACAGGGATTGGGTCAGCCCCAGCATTTT.

This sequence joins TRBV10-1 and TRBJ1-6, with D unclear. The V end was cut by 3 bases, the J end by 7 bases, with 7 bases between. The CDR3 is made up of 13 amino acids. The V gene's germline CDR1 is WNHNN and CDR2 SYGVQD (reference sequence). The CDR3 here is CASSEAPNSPLHF. The CDR3 DNA reads as TGCGCCAGCAGTGAAGCTCCCAATTCACCCCTCCACTTT.

The rearrangement uses TRBV4-1 and TRBJ1-3, with D tentatively TRBD1 (5 bases). The CDR3 is 15 amino acids. CDR1 and CDR2 from the germline V gene are MGHRA and YSYEKL. V was cut by 1 base and J by 2 bases, with 9 bases left in between. Here the CDR3 DNA reads TGCGCCAGCAGCCAAGTGGGGGGGGCTGGAAACACCATATATTTT. It codes for CASSQVGGAGNTIYF.

The genes are TRBV9 and TRBJ1-1, with a tentative D call TRBD1 (6 bases). Germline-derived CDR1 and CDR2 are SGDLS and YYNGEE. The CDR3 extends over 15 amino acids. V was cut by 4 bases and J by 2 bases, with 15 bases left in between. The CDR3 bases are TGTGCCAGCAGCCTTCAAACAGGGACCAACACTGAAGCTTTCTTT. This gives the protein CASSLQTGTNTEAFF.

The chain is built from TRBV19 and TRBJ1-5, with 8 bases lining up with TRBD1. V shed 3 bases and J 8 bases; nucleotides not matched to a gene: 9. This CDR3 comprises 15 residues. Germline V gene lookup returns CDR1 LNHDA and CDR2 SQIVND (reference sequence). The CDR3 bases are TGTGCCAGTAGTATTTGGACAGGGTCGCTGGAGCCCCAGCATTTT. It translates to CASSIWTGSLEPQHF. Full variable domain (outside the CDR3, taken from reference TRBV19 and TRBJ1-5): DGGITQSPKYLFRKEGQNVTLSCEQNLNHDAMYWYRQDPGQGLRLIYYSQIVNDFQKGDIAEGYSVSREKKESFPLTVTSAQKNPTAFYLCASSIWTGSLEPQHFGDGTRLSIL.

This CDR3 reads CASSEIYRNTEAFF. The CDR3 coding sequence is TGTGCCAGCAGTGAAATCTACAGGAACACTGAAGCTTTCTTT. The chain has TRBV6-1 and TRBJ1-1, with D unresolved. V was pared by 2 bases and J by 1 base, with 8 bases between. Germline assignment: CDR1 MNHNS and CDR2 SASEGT. This CDR3 has 14 amino acids.

This clone was seen just once. The V and J genes are TRBV29-1 and TRBJ2-7, with a tentative D call TRBD2 (7 bases). The CDR3 extends over 13 amino acids. V was pared by 3 bases and J by 8 bases, with 17 bases between. Germline CDR1 and CDR2: SQVTM and ANQGSEA. The CDR3 sequence: CSVDEGGSGQQYF. The CDR3 nucleotides read TGCAGCGTTGACGAGGGGGGGTCGGGGCAGCAGTACTTC.

The V and J genes are TRBV5-1 and TRBJ2-2, with 13 bases matching TRBD2. The CDR3 runs 16 residues. The V gene end was trimmed by 4 bases and the J gene end by 3 bases; junction bases not matched to a gene: 3. Germline CDR1 is SGHRS and CDR2 is YFSETQ. Here the CDR3 reads CASSLGLAGDTGELFF. CDR3 bases: TGCGCCAGCAGCCTAGGACTAGCGGGAGACACCGGGGAGCTGTTTTTT.